This entry lists 27 T cell receptor beta chains sequenced from one sample in a study of T cells after yellow fever vaccination. TCRdb re-called the 5' RACE reads through MiXCR, storing one row per CDR3 protein. Here the sample spans a few hundred thousand distinct CDR3 sequences, approximately 6% being singletons. The sequenced sample was PBMCs, obtained 5 days after the yellow fever booster vaccination. All receptors derive from a young man who received the YFV17D yellow fever vaccine.

The V and J genes are TRBV12-3 or TRBV12-4 and TRBJ2-7; TRBD2 might be the D (6 bases). V was clipped by 1 base and J by 9 bases, with 13 bases between them. The CDR3 runs to 13 residues. The CDR3 sequence: CASSLETGTWQYF. The CDR3 DNA reads as TGTGCCAGCAGTTTAGAAACCGGGACTTGGCAGTACTTC.

This clonotype has only a few counts. The CDR3 bases are TGCAGTGCTTACAGGGGGCAGGGAGAGACCCAGTACTTC. This codes for CSAYRGQGETQYF. The V and J genes are TRBV20-1 and TRBJ2-5, with TRBD1 identical over 9 bases. The CDR3 spans 13 residues. With 5 bases clipped from V and 4 bases from J, the junction kept 5 bases outside the gene matches. Germline V gene sequence: CDR1 DFQATT, CDR2 SNEGSKA (reference sequence).

CDR3 DNA sequence: TGCGCCAGCAGCTTGACTACAAACACCGGGGAGCTGTTTTTT. Its protein product is CASSLTTNTGELFF. The J gene is TRBJ2-2, the V gene TRBV5-1; D gene unclear. Per germline, CDR1 SGHRS and CDR2 YFSETQ. The CDR3 is made up of 14 amino acids. V was shortened by 1 base and J by 2 bases, with 6 bases between the two germline ends. The full variable domain, with the rest looked up from reference TRBV5-1 and TRBJ2-2, is KAGVTQTPRYLIKTRGQQVTLSCSPISGHRSVSWYQQTPGQGLQFLFEYFSETQRNKGNFPGRFSGRQFSNSRSEMNVSTLELGDSALYLCASSLTTNTGELFFGEGSRLTVL.

There are a few counts of this clonotype. The V call is TRBV6-5, the J call TRBJ2-1, with D unresolved. The CDR3 totals 15 residues. Germline loops: CDR1 MNHEY, CDR2 SVGAGI. Trimming took 2 bases from V and 7 from J, leaving 15 bases between them. In DNA, the CDR3 is TGTGCCAGCAGTTACGGTACAGCTCCGATGAATGAGCAGTTCTTC. Protein product: CASSYGTAPMNEQFF.

The sample holds a few counts of this clonotype. V and J are TRBV20-1 and TRBJ2-5; 7 nucleotides match TRBD1. Trimming at V came to 1 base and at J to 4 bases, leaving 6 bases not matched to a gene. Per the germline V gene, CDR1 is DFQATT and CDR2 is SNEGSKA (reference sequence). This CDR3 contains 14 residues. CDR3 amino acids: CSARGDRGGETQYF. For the CDR3, the DNA is TGCAGTGCTAGAGGGGACAGAGGGGGAGAGACCCAGTACTTC.

This chain uses TRBV15 with TRBJ2-4; D gene ambiguous. The CDR3 has 19 residues. Germline values: CDR1 LNHNV, CDR2 YYDKDF (reference sequence). V lost 0 bases and J 0 bases, leaving 18 bases between the germline ends. The CDR3 sequence is CATSRDNDYRILAKNIQYF. The CDR3 coding sequence is TGTGCCACCAGCAGAGATAACGATTACAGAATACTAGCCAAAAACATTCAGTACTTC.

The CDR3 DNA reads as TGTGCCAGCAGCCAGCCTGGGACAACTCAGTTCTTC. It codes for CASSQPGTTQFF. The V gene is TRBV3-1, the J gene TRBJ2-1; D may be TRBD1 (6 bases). The length of the CDR3 is 12 residues. V dropped 3 bases and J dropped 13 bases, with 13 bases sitting between them. The germline CDR1 and CDR2 sequences are LGHDT and YNNKEL (reference sequence).

At least ten counts were recorded for this clonotype. The chain has TRBV29-1 and TRBJ2-5; a possible D gene is TRBD2 (6 bases). The germline gives CDR1 SQVTM, CDR2 ANQGSEA. Trimming removed 3 bases at V and 4 bases at J, with 18 bases between. This CDR3 spans 15 amino acids. CDR3 in amino acids: CSVDTPAGFGETQYF. Written as DNA, the CDR3 is TGCAGCGTTGACACGCCGGCGGGGTTTGGAGAGACCCAGTACTTC.

This clonotype turned up a few times. The V and J genes are TRBV12-3 or TRBV12-4 and TRBJ2-1; the match to TRBD1 covers 7 bases. This CDR3 has 14 residues. Germline trimming cut 6 bases from V and 5 bases from J; bases unmatched to any gene: 7. DNA of the CDR3: TGTGCCAGCAGGATGACAGGGATCGACAATGAGCAGTTCTTC. Its protein is CASRMTGIDNEQFF.

This clonotype showed up many times. The chain is built from TRBV29-1 and TRBJ2-3; D not resolved. This CDR3 has 10 residues. Germline V gives CDR1 SQVTM, CDR2 ANQGSEA. Trimming took 4 bases from V and 6 from J, leaving 5 bases between them. The CDR3 loop reads CSVVGDTQYF. The DNA for the CDR3 is TGCAGCGTTGTTGGGGATACGCAGTATTTT.

This clonotype has a handful of counts. The chain carries TRBV15 and TRBJ2-1; either TRBD1 or TRBD2 may supply D (6 bases each). The CDR3 is made up of 14 amino acids. Germline V gene lookup returns CDR1 LNHNV and CDR2 YYDKDF (reference sequence). Between the trimmed V and J ends, which lost 6 bases and 6 bases, there was a span of 15 bases. The CDR3 reads CATRGGYGSNEQFF. DNA for the CDR3: TGTGCCACCAGAGGGGGGTATGGGTCCAATGAGCAGTTCTTC.

At least ten counts were recorded for this clonotype. The chain employs TRBV10-3 and TRBJ2-7, with a tentative D call TRBD1 (5 bases). The CDR3 is 15 amino acids. V lost 0 bases to trimming and J lost 3 bases, with 12 bases between them. Germline lookup yields CDR1 ENHRY and CDR2 SYGVKD. In nucleotides, the CDR3 is TGTGCCATCAGTGAGTCTCAGGGTCCCCTCTACGAGCAGTACTTC. Its protein is CAISESQGPLYEQYF.

The chain links TRBV11-1 to TRBJ2-7, with 7 bases matching TRBD2. J gave up 7 bases and V 5 bases, and 23 bases lay outside the gene matches. The CDR3 sequence is 18 residues long. Germline V CDR1 and CDR2: SGHAT, FQDESV (reference sequence). CDR3 DNA sequence: TGTGCCAGCAGCGGGCGAACGATGGCGGGAGTCCCCGGAGGAGAGCAGTACTTC. Protein sequence: CASSGRTMAGVPGGEQYF.

This clonotype occurred a few times. The rearrangement links TRBV28 to TRBJ2-2; D remains ambiguous. Germline loops: CDR1 MDHEN, CDR2 SYDVKM. This CDR3 is built from 12 residues. Between the trimmed V and J ends, which lost 10 bases and 6 bases, there was a span of 12 bases. Written as DNA, the CDR3 is TGTGCCACCTCCGCGAGTGCCGGGGAGCTGTTTTTT. This codes for CATSASAGELFF.

In this sample, this clonotype turned up many times. The CDR3 region has the DNA TGTGCCAGCAACCCGACGACAGCTAAAGAGACCCAGTACTTC. Its translation is CASNPTTAKETQYF. The chain employs TRBV6-2 or TRBV6-3 and TRBJ2-5, with D possibly being TRBD1 (5 bases). V shed 7 bases and J shed 3 bases, with 15 bases lying between them. The CDR3 sequence is 14 residues long. Germline CDR1 is MNHEY and CDR2 is SVGEGT.

This clonotype was found a few times. V is TRBV9 and J is TRBJ1-2, with D tentatively TRBD1 (6 bases). Germline V gene data show CDR1 as SGDLS and CDR2 as YYNGEE. This CDR3 region has 14 residues. V was pared by 0 bases and J by 3 bases, with 9 bases between. CDR3 sequence (DNA): TGTGCCAGCAGCGTAGAACAGGGCGACTATGGCTACACCTTC. It yields the protein CASSVEQGDYGYTF.

This clonotype was observed a handful of times. The DNA for the CDR3 is TGTGCCAGCAGCTCTCACAGGGTAGGCAATGAGCAGTTCTTC. Translating gives CASSSHRVGNEQFF. V gene TRBV7-2 combines with J gene TRBJ2-1, with a possible D match to TRBD1 (6 bases). From germline, CDR1 is SGHTA and CDR2 FQGNSA. The CDR3 spans 14 residues. V was pared by 4 bases and J by 6 bases, with 13 bases between.

This clonotype was picked up many times. The chain joins TRBV12-3 or TRBV12-4 to TRBJ2-7; a possible D gene is TRBD2 (6 bases). The CDR3 contains 14 residues. V was cut by 3 bases and J by 4 bases, with 13 bases left in between. CDR3 DNA: TGTGCCAGCAGTTTTAGACGGGAGAGATACGAGCAGTACTTC. It yields the protein CASSFRRERYEQYF.

J is TRBJ1-5 and V is TRBV19; 7 nucleotides align to TRBD1. The ends lost 3 bases at V and 6 bases at J; junction bases unmatched: 8. The length of the CDR3 is 15 residues. Germline CDR1 is LNHDA and CDR2 is SQIVND (reference sequence). The CDR3 protein is CASSIQQGQGQPQHF. As DNA, the CDR3 is TGTGCCAGTAGTATCCAACAGGGGCAAGGTCAGCCCCAGCATTTT.

This clonotype appeared a few times. This rearrangement joins TRBV25-1 to TRBJ2-1; D unresolved. This CDR3 has 14 residues. Trimming pared 5 bases from V and 9 bases from J, leaving 17 bases between. Germline V gene data show CDR1 as MGHDK and CDR2 as SYGVNS. The CDR3 protein is CASSILESIGEQFF. The DNA for the CDR3 is TGTGCCAGCAGTATCTTAGAATCAATAGGTGAGCAGTTCTTC. Full variable domain (remainder filled in from reference TRBV25-1 and TRBJ2-1): EADIYQTPRYLVIGTGKKITLECSQTMGHDKMYWYQQDPGMELHLIHYSYGVNSTEKGDLSSESTVSRIRTEHFPLTLESARPSHTSQYLCASSILESIGEQFFGPGTRLTVL.

This clonotype was observed a few times. The rearrangement links TRBV6-2 or TRBV6-3 to TRBJ2-7; 8 positions agree with TRBD1. The CDR3 spans 15 residues. Looked up from germline, CDR1 is MNHEY and CDR2 is SVGEGT. Trimming removed 4 bases from V and 2 bases from J; junction bases left unmatched: 7. The CDR3: CASSSTTGVAYEQYF. Here the CDR3 DNA reads TGTGCCAGCAGTTCCACGACAGGGGTCGCCTACGAGCAGTACTTC.

This clonotype has a count of ten or more. The chain is built from TRBV20-1 and TRBJ2-7, with D possibly being TRBD1 or TRBD2 (5 bases each). The CDR3 is 14 residues long. Trimming took 0 bases from V and 3 from J, leaving 12 bases between them. Germline V gives CDR1 DFQATT, CDR2 SNEGSKA (reference sequence). The DNA for the CDR3 is TGCAGTGCTAGAGATCGGGGCTATAGCTACGAGCAGTACTTC. Residues: CSARDRGYSYEQYF.

This chain connects TRBV7-2 to TRBJ1-5, with 8 bases fitting TRBD1. CDR3 size: 14 residues. CDR1 and CDR2 from the germline V gene are SGHTA and FQGNSA. With V trimmed by 3 bases and J by 7 bases, 5 bases remained unmatched. CDR3 loop: CASSLVTGGQPQHF. The DNA of the CDR3 is TGTGCCAGCAGCTTGGTCACAGGGGGGCAGCCCCAGCATTTT.

There are many counts of this clonotype. The chain uses TRBV7-3 and TRBJ2-2; 9 nucleotides match TRBD2. Losses at the gene ends were 4 bases for V and 6 bases for J; bases not matched to a gene: 12. CDR3 length equals 17 residues. Looked up from germline, CDR1 is SGHTA and CDR2 is FQGTGA. This chain's CDR3 is CASSSIPIAGVPGELFF. CDR3 sequence (DNA): TGTGCCAGCAGCTCGATCCCAATAGCGGGAGTTCCCGGGGAGCTGTTTTTT.

V gene TRBV9 combines with J gene TRBJ2-1; possibly TRBD2 for D (6 bases). The CDR3 has 15 residues. The V end was cut by 2 bases, the J end by 6 bases, with 15 bases between. Looked up from germline, CDR1 is SGDLS and CDR2 is YYNGEE. The CDR3 sequence: CASSVRTTQVNEQFF. DNA for the CDR3: TGTGCCAGCAGCGTTAGGACTACGCAGGTCAATGAGCAGTTCTTC.

This clonotype came up a few times. The rearrangement links TRBV30 to TRBJ2-7; D not resolved. Germline V gene data show CDR1 as GTSNPN and CDR2 as SVGIG (reference sequence). This CDR3 contains 13 residues. Trimming removed 1 base at V and 0 bases at J, with 7 bases between. This chain's CDR3 is CAWSGAVSYEQYF. The CDR3 bases are TGTGCCTGGAGTGGGGCAGTCTCCTACGAGCAGTACTTC.

This clonotype has only a few counts. The chain employs TRBV25-1 and TRBJ2-1, with TRBD1 as a possible D gene (6 bases). Germline values: CDR1 MGHDK, CDR2 SYGVNS. V was clipped by 6 bases and J by 6 bases, with 18 bases between them. This CDR3 spans 15 amino acids. This chain's CDR3 is CASSLRGTTSNEQFF. The CDR3 bases are TGTGCCAGCAGCCTAAGAGGGACAACCTCCAATGAGCAGTTCTTC.